This is a list of T cell receptor beta chains from one sample in a study of T-cell memory formation after mild COVID-19. MiXCR, run by TCRdb on the 5' RACE reads, gives a single entry per CDR3 protein. The repertoire consists of roughly 400,000 distinct CDR3 sequences, with under 20% occurring once and the leading ten covering about 22%. The sequenced sample consisted of PBMCs or a T cell subset sorted from them (not recorded which). These receptors came from a man between 18 and 29 years old who had mild COVID-19 (a few samples of this study predate the infection). Cell type and time point are not known. The CDR3 runs from the conserved cysteine through the conserved F or W. The D gene is left open where the match is weak. Not every row has a clone size; where given, it reads once, few, many or a size class.

TRBV5-1	TRBJ2-5	NA	NA	CASSSTIQETQYF	TGCGCCAGCAGCTCGACCATCCAAGAGACCCAGTACTTC
TRBV7-9	TRBJ1-1	NA	NA	CASTQAPFNTEAFF	TGTGCCAGCACCCAGGCCCCGTTTAACACTGAAGCTTTCTTT
TRBV19	TRBJ1-1	few	NA	CASSIDPWGREAFF	TGTGCCAGTAGTATAGATCCCTGGGGGCGAGAAGCTTTCTTT
TRBV6-1	TRBJ2-7	NA	NA	CASSEDWRGYEQYF	TGTGCCAGCAGTGAGGACTGGCGTGGCTACGAGCAGTACTTC
TRBV11-2	TRBJ1-2	many	NA	CASSYQGPNYGYTF	TGTGCCAGCAGCTATCAGGGTCCCAACTATGGCTACACCTTC
TRBV7-9	TRBJ1-2	few	TRBD1	CASSPKSGGWGYTF	TGTGCCAGCAGCCCCAAATCAGGGGGCTGGGGCTACACCTTC
TRBV18	TRBJ1-2	NA	NA	CASSPLGEGNGYTF	TGTGCCAGCTCACCTCTGGGGGAAGGGAACGGCTACACCTTC
TRBV6-5	TRBJ2-7	NA	NA	CASSYRSGYEQYF	TGTGCCAGCAGTTACCGATCAGGGTACGAGCAGTACTTC
TRBV6-1	TRBJ2-1	few	TRBD1	CASSGDRAQFF	TGTGCCAGCAGTGGTGACAGGGCCCAGTTCTTC
TRBV7-2	TRBJ1-3	NA	NA	CASTQTRSSGNTIYF	TGTGCCAGCACCCAGACGAGAAGCTCTGGAAACACCATATATTTT
TRBV12-3/TRBV12-4	TRBJ2-3	NA	TRBD2	CASSRPAGPSTDTQYF	TGTGCCAGCAGTCGACCAGCGGGGCCTAGCACAGATACGCAGTATTTT
TRBV10-2	TRBJ1-1	few	NA	CASSESIRPSEAFF	TGCGCCAGCAGTGAGTCAATACGGCCCTCTGAAGCTTTCTTT
TRBV5-1	TRBJ2-1	few	NA	CASSFPGGNEQFF	TGCGCCAGCAGCTTTCCCGGGGGCAATGAGCAGTTCTTC
TRBV6-1	TRBJ1-2	few	NA	CAAEAYNYGYTF	TGTGCCGCGGAAGCGTACAACTATGGCTACACCTTC
TRBV27	TRBJ2-1	few	TRBD1	CASSSTGFTFF	TGTGCCAGCAGTTCGACAGGGTTTACGTTCTTC
TRBV18	TRBJ2-5	NA	NA	CASSGLIQETQYF	TGTGCCAGCTCCGGACTGATCCAAGAGACCCAGTACTTC
TRBV12-3/TRBV12-4	TRBJ1-1	few	NA	CASSDLGERGEAFF	TGTGCCAGCAGCGACCTAGGGGAGCGGGGTGAAGCTTTCTTT
TRBV14	TRBJ2-2	few	NA	CASSLDSPPRRDTGELFF	TGTGCCAGCAGTCTTGACTCGCCCCCACGGAGAGACACCGGGGAGCTGTTTTTT
TRBV12-3/TRBV12-4	TRBJ1-5	many	TRBD1	CASSPDRANQPQHF	TGTGCCAGCAGCCCAGACAGGGCGAATCAGCCCCAGCATTTT
TRBV20-1	TRBJ1-1	once	NA	CSARPLVGTEAFF	TGCAGTGCTAGACCGTTGGTGGGCACTGAAGCTTTCTTT
TRBV11-2	TRBJ2-5	NA	TRBD2	CASSSWRGGEETQYF	TGTGCCAGCAGCTCTTGGCGGGGGGGCGAAGAGACCCAGTACTTC
TRBV5-1	TRBJ1-2	few	TRBD1	CASSGTRGPVDGYTF	TGCGCCAGCAGCGGGACCAGGGGGCCGGTGGATGGCTACACCTTC